This TCR beta chain emerged from a study of cytomegalovirus exposure and HLA in healthy donors. Vbeta (60) and Jbeta (13) primers were used in the PCR. Produced via immunoSEQ multiplex PCR; TCRdb's table is partial and in-frame only. The sample contains tens of thousands of clones, 70% of which appear only once. CDR3 size: 16 residues. Germline CDR1 and CDR2: SGDLS and YYNGEE. Losses at the gene ends were 2 bases for V and 5 bases for J; bases not matched to a gene: 4. This receptor was taken from a woman aged 45-59 years in good health and CMV-seronegative. V and J are TRBV9 and TRBJ2-3; 14 bases match TRBD2. Sequencing input: PBMCs. The CDR3 protein is CASSVGLAGVGDTQYF. For the CDR3, the DNA is TGTGCCAGCAGCGTGGGACTAGCGGGAGTGGGAGATACGCAGTATTTT. Complete variable domain (other parts from reference TRBV9 and TRBJ2-3): DSGVTQTPKHLITATGQRVTLRCSPRSGDLSVYWYQQSLDQGLQFLIQYYNGEERAKGNILERFSAQQFPDLHSELNLSSLELGDSALYFCASSVGLAGVGDTQYFGPGTRLTVL.